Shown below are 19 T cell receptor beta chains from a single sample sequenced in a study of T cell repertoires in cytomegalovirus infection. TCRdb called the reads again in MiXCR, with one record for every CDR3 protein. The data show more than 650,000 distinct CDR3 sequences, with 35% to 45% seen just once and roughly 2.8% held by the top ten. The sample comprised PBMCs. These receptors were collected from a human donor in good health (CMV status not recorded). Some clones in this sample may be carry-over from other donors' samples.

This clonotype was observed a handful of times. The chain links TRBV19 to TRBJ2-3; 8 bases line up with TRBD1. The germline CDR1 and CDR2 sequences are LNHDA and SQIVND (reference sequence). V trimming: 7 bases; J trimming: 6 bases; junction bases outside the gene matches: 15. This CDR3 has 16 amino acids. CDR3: CASKPRATGVVDTQYF. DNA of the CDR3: TGTGCCAGTAAGCCGCGGGCGACAGGGGTAGTGGATACGCAGTATTTT.

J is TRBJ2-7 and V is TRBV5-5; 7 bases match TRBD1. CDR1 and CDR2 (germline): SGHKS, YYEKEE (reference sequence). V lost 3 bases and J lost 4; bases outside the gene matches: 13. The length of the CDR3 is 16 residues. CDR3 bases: TGTGCCAGCAGCTCATCTATACAGGGGATCATGTACGAGCAGTACTTC. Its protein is CASSSSIQGIMYEQYF. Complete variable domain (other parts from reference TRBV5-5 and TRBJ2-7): DAGVTQSPTHLIKTRGQQVTLRCSPISGHKSVSWYQQVLGQGPQFIFQYYEKEERGRGNFPDRFSARQFPNYSSELNVNALLLGDSALYLCASSSSIQGIMYEQYFGPGTRLTVT.

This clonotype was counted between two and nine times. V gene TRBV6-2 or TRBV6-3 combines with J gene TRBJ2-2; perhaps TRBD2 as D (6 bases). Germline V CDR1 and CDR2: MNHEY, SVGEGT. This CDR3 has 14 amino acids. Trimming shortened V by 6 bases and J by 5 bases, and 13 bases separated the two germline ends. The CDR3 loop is CASRQTSRTGELFF. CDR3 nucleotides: TGTGCCAGCAGACAGACTAGTCGGACCGGGGAGCTGTTTTTT.

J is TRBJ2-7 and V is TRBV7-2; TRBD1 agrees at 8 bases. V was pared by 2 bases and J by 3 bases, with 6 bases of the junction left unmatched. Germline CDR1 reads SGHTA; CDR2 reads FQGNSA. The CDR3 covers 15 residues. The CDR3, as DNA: TGTGCCAGCAGCTTAAGGACAGGGCGCGACTACGAGCAGTACTTC. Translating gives CASSLRTGRDYEQYF.

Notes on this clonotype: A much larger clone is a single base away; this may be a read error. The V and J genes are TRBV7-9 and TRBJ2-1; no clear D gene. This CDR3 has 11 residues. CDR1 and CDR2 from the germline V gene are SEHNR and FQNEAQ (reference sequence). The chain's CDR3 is CVSTQHNEQFF. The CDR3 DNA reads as TGTGTCAGCACTCAGCACAATGAGCAGTTCTTC.

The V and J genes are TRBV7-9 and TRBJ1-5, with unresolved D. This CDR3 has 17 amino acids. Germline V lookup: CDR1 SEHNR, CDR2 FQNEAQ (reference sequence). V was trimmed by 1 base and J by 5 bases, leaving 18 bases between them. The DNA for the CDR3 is TGTGCCAGCAGCTTAGTGGCCGGGTCCCTTGCTGATCAGCCCCAGCATTTT. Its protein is CASSLVAGSLADQPQHF.

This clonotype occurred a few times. CDR3 protein: CASSFRGFRYNSPLHF. The CDR3 DNA sequence: TGTGCCAGCAGTTTTCGGGGGTTTAGGTATAATTCACCCCTCCACTTT. The V call is TRBV28, the J call TRBJ1-6; TRBD1 is a possible D gene (5 bases). This CDR3 region has 16 residues. Germline lookup yields CDR1 MDHEN and CDR2 SYDVKM. Trimming left V 3 bases short and J 4 bases short, with 13 bases between.

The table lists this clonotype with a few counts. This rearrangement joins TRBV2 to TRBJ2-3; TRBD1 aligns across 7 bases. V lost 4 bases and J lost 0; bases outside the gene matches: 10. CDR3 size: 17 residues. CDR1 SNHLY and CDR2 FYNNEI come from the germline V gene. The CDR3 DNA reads TGTGCCAGCAGTGGAAATCCGGGACAGAGTAGCACAGATACGCAGTATTTT. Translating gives CASSGNPGQSSTDTQYF. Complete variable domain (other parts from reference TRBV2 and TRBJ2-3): EPEVTQTPSHQVTQMGQEVILRCVPISNHLYFYWYRQILGQKVEFLVSFYNNEISEKSEIFDDQFSVERPDGSNFTLKIRSTKLEDSAMYFCASSGNPGQSSTDTQYFGPGTRLTVL.

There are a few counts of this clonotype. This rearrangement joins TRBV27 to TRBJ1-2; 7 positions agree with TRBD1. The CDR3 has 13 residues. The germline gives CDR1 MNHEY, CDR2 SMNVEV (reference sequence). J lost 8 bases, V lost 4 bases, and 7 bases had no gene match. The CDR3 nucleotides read TGTGCCAGCAGTTCACAGGGGTTTCAAGGCTACACCTTC. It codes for CASSSQGFQGYTF.

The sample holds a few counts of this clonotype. CDR3 coding DNA: TGTGCCAGCAGTTTAGAACCAAAAAGGTCACCCCTCCACTTT. Its protein product is CASSLEPKRSPLHF. The chain links TRBV12-3 or TRBV12-4 to TRBJ1-6; D is undetermined. This CDR3 contains 14 residues. V was shortened by 1 base and J by 10 bases, with 11 bases between the two germline ends.

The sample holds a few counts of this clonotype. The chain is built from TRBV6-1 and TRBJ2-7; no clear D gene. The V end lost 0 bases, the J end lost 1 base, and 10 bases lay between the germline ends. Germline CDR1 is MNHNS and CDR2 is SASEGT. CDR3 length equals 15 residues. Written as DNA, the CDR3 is TGTGCCAGCAGTGAAGCGAGTTGGCGATCCTACGAGCAGTACTTC. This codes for CASSEASWRSYEQYF.

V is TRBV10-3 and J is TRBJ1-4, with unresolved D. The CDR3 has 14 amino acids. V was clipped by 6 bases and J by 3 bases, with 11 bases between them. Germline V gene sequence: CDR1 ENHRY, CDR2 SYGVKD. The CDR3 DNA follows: TGTGCCATCAGGAGCATGGGAGCTAATGAAAAACTGTTTTTT. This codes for CAIRSMGANEKLFF.

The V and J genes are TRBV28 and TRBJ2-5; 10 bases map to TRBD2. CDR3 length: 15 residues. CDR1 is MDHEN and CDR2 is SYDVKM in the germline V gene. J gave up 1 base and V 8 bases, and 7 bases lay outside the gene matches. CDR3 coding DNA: TGTGCCAGCTCTACTAGCGGGAAGGGCCAAGAGACCCAGTACTTC. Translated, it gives CASSTSGKGQETQYF.

The CDR3 region is CASSTTGNGNTIYF. The CDR3 bases are TGTGCCAGCAGCACGACAGGGAACGGAAACACCATATATTTT. This rearrangement joins TRBV12-3 or TRBV12-4 to TRBJ1-3; 7 bases fit TRBD1. The ends lost 6 bases at V and 4 bases at J; junction bases unmatched: 6. The CDR3 totals 14 residues.

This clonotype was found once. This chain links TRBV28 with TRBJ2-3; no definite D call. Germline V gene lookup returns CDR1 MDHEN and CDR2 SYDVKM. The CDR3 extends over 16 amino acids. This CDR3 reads CACSSIMEYSTDTQYF. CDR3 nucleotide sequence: TGTGCGTGCAGCTCAATCATGGAATACAGCACAGATACGCAGTATTTT.

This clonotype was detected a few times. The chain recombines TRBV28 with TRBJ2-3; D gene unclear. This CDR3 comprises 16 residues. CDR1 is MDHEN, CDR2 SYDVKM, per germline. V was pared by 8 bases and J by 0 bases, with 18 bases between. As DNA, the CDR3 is TGTGCCAGCTGCTGGGTCGGCGGACCTAGCACAGATACGCAGTATTTT. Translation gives CASCWVGGPSTDTQYF.

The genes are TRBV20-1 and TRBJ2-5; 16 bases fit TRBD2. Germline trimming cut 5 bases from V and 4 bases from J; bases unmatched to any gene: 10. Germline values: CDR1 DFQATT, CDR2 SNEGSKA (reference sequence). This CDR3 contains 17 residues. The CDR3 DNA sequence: TGCAGTGCTGACACCGGGACTAGCGGGAGGGCCCGAGAGACCCAGTACTTC. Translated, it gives CSADTGTSGRARETQYF.

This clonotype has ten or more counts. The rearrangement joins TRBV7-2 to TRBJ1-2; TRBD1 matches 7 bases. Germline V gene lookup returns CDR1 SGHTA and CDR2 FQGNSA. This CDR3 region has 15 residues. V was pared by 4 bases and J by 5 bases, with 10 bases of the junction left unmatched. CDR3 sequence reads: CASSSTTRDSYGYTF. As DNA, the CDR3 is TGTGCCAGCAGCTCAACAACCCGGGACAGTTATGGCTACACCTTC.

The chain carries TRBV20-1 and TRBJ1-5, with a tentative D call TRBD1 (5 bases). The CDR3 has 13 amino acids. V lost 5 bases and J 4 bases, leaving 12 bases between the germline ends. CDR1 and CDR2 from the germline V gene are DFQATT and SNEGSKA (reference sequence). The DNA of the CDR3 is TGCAGTGCTCTCGGGACGGCGAATCAGCCCCAGCATTTT. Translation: CSALGTANQPQHF.